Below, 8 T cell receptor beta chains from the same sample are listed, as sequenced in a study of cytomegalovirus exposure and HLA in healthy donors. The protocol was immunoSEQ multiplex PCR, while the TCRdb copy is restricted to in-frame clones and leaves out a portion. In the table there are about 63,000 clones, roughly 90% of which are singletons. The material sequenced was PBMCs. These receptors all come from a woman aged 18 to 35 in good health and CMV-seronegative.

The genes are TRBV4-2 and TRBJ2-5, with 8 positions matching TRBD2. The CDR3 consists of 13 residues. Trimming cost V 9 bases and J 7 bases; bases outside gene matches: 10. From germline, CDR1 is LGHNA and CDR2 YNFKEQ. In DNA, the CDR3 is TGTGCCAGTTCGGTAGCGGGGACGCGGACCCAGTACTTC. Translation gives CASSVAGTRTQYF.

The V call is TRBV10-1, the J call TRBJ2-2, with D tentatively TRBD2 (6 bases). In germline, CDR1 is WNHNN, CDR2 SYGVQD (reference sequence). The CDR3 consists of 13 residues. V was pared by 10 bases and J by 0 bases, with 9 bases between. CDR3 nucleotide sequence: TGCGCCACCGGGACTCCGAACACCGGGGAGCTGTTTTTT. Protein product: CATGTPNTGELFF.

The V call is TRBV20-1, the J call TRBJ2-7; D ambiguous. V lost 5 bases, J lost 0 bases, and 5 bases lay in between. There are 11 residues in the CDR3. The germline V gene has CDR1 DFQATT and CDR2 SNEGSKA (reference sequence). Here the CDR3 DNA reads TGCAGTGCTGCGAGCTCCTACGAGCAGTACTTC. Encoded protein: CSAASSYEQYF.

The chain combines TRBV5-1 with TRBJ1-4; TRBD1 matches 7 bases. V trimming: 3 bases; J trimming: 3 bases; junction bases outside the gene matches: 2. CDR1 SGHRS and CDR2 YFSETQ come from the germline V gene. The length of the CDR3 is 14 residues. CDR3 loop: CASSSDRANEKLFF. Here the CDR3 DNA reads TGCGCCAGCAGCTCCGACAGGGCTAATGAAAAACTGTTTTTT.

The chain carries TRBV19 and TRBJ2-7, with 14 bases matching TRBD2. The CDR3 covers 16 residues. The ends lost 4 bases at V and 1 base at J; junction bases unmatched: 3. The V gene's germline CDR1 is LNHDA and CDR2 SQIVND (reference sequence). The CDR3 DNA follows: TGTGCCAGTAGTACCTGGACTAGCGGGGGGTCCTACGAGCAGTACTTC. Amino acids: CASSTWTSGGSYEQYF.

The CDR3 DNA reads as TGCGCCAGCAGCAAAAACGAACCCCCAGGGAACACCGGGGAGCTGTTTTTT. It yields the protein CASSKNEPPGNTGELFF. The V and J genes are TRBV5-1 and TRBJ2-2; D unresolved. CDR1 and CDR2 (germline): SGHRS, YFSETQ. V was trimmed by 4 bases and J by 1 base, leaving 17 bases between them. This CDR3 is 17 amino acids long. Filled out from reference TRBV5-1 and TRBJ2-2, the complete variable domain reads KAGVTQTPRYLIKTRGQQVTLSCSPISGHRSVSWYQQTPGQGLQFLFEYFSETQRNKGNFPGRFSGRQFSNSRSEMNVSTLELGDSALYLCASSKNEPPGNTGELFFGEGSRLTVL.

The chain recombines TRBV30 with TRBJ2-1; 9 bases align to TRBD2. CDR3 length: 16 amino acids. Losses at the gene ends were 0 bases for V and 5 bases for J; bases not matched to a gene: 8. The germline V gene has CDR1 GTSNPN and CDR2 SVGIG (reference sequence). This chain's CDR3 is CAWSVGVAGVHNEQFF. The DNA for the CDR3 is TGTGCCTGGAGTGTAGGGGTAGCGGGAGTCCACAATGAGCAGTTCTTC.

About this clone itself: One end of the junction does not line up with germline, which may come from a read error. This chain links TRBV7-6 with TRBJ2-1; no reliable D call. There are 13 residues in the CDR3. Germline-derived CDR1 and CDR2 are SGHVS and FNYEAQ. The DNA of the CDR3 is TGTGCCAGCAGTTGGGCAGGTGACAATGAGCAGCTCTTC. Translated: CASSWAGDNEQLF.